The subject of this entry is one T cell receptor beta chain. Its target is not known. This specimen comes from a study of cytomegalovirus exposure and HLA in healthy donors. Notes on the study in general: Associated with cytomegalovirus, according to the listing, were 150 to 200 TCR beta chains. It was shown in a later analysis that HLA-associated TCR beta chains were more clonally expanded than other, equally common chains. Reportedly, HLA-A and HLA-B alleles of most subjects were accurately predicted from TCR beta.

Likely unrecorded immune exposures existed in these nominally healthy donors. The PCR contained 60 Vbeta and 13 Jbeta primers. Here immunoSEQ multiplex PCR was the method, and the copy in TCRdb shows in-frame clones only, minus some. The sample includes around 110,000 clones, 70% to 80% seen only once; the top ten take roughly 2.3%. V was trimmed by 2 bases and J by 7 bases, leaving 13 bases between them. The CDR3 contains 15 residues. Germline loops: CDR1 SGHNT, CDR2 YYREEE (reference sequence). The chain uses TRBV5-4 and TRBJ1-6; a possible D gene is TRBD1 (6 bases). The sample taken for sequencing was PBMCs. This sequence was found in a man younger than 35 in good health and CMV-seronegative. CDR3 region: CASSFRDIKNSPLHF. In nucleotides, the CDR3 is TGTGCCAGCAGCTTCCGGGACATCAAGAATTCACCCCTCCACTTT. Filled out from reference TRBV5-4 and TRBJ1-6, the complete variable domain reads ETGVTQSPTHLIKTRGQQVTLRCSSQSGHNTVSWYQQALGQGPQFIFQYYREEENGRGNFPPRFSGLQFPNYSSELNVNALELDDSALYLCASSFRDIKNSPLHFGNGTRLTVT.